The 17 T cell receptor beta chains presented below share a single source sample, sequenced in a study of PD-1 blockade in mismatch repair-deficient tumors. Assay used: immunoSEQ multiplex PCR; TCRdb lists only in-frame clones, some missing. The table shows approximately 50,000 clones, with roughly 80% occurring only once. The sample consisted of peripheral blood, taken 4 weeks after starting pembrolizumab. Receptors originate from an adult with mismatch repair-deficient cancer.

CDR3 bases: TGTGCCAGCAGTACTGGACAGGGAAAGTTTTTT. Its translation: CASSTGQGKFF. This chain links TRBV28 with TRBJ2-2; 8 bases are shared with TRBD1. The CDR3 runs 11 residues. Germline V gene lookup returns CDR1 MDHEN and CDR2 SYDVKM. J gave up 16 bases and V 5 bases, and 6 bases lay outside the gene matches.

The gene calls are TRBV15 and TRBJ2-3; unclear D gene. This CDR3 comprises 12 residues. The germline V gene encodes CDR1 LNHNV and CDR2 YYDKDF (reference sequence). V was shortened by 0 bases and J by 2 bases, with 0 bases between the two germline ends. CDR3 sequence reads: CATSRDTDTQYF. For the CDR3, the DNA is TGTGCCACCAGCAGAGACACAGATACGCAGTATTTT.

The chain links TRBV28 to TRBJ1-1, with 7 bases identical to TRBD1. J gave up 3 bases and V 7 bases, and 8 bases lay outside the gene matches. The CDR3 is made up of 14 amino acids. Germline CDR1 is MDHEN and CDR2 is SYDVKM. The CDR3 loop is CASTGGGGYTEAFF. In DNA, the CDR3 is TGTGCCAGCACAGGGGGAGGAGGGTACACTGAAGCTTTCTTT.

The rearrangement links TRBV4-1 to TRBJ1-3; TRBD1 matches 7 bases. From germline, CDR1 is MGHRA and CDR2 YSYEKL. With V trimmed by 4 bases and J by 1 base, 4 bases remained unmatched. The CDR3 is made up of 15 amino acids. CDR3 in DNA: TGCGCCAGCAGCCGAAAGGACAGGTCTGGAAACACCATATATTTT. Its translation: CASSRKDRSGNTIYF.

This sequence joins TRBV4-1 and TRBJ2-5; D may match TRBD1 or TRBD2 (5 bases each). This CDR3 is 15 amino acids long. Germline CDR1 reads MGHRA; CDR2 reads YSYEKL. The V and J ends lost 1 base and 4 bases respectively, with 13 bases between them. CDR3 amino acids: CASSQVQGTGETQYF. The CDR3 coding sequence is TGCGCCAGCAGCCAAGTCCAAGGGACGGGAGAGACCCAGTACTTC.

This clone occurred once. V gene TRBV4-1 combines with J gene TRBJ2-1, with 11 positions matching TRBD1. Unmatched junction bases numbered 23, after V lost 5 bases and J lost 8 bases. The germline gives CDR1 MGHRA, CDR2 YSYEKL. The CDR3 loop spans 20 amino acids. The CDR3 DNA reads TGCGCCAGCAGCGGGGACAGGGGGTTAGGGCGGGAGGGCCCCTCAGATGAGCAGTTCTTC. Protein sequence: CASSGDRGLGREGPSDEQFF.

This clone is medium-sized (0.01 to 0.1%). The J gene is TRBJ1-1, the V gene TRBV6-4, with D uncertain. V lost 3 bases, J lost 0 bases, and 11 bases lay in between. The length of the CDR3 is 15 residues. Germline V gives CDR1 MRHNA, CDR2 SNTAGT. This CDR3 is CASSETGQMNTEAFF. CDR3 nucleotides: TGTGCCAGCAGTGAAACTGGCCAGATGAACACTGAAGCTTTCTTT.

CDR3 protein: CASSRGLAGTDTQYF. The CDR3 DNA is TGTGCCAGCTCCCGAGGACTAGCGGGAACAGATACGCAGTATTTT. This chain connects TRBV6-1 to TRBJ2-3; TRBD2 matches at 12 bases. This CDR3 is built from 15 residues. Per germline, CDR1 MNHNS and CDR2 SASEGT. V lost 8 bases, J lost 3 bases, and 6 bases stayed unmatched.

This chain uses TRBV25-1 with TRBJ2-3, with D uncertain. This CDR3 comprises 12 residues. Germline CDR1 is MGHDK and CDR2 is SYGVNS. V lost 3 bases and J lost 9, with 10 bases in between. Here the CDR3 reads CASSDEVATQYF. CDR3 nucleotides: TGTGCCAGCAGTGACGAGGTCGCAACGCAGTATTTT.

V and J are TRBV4-2 and TRBJ2-3; 8 bases line up with TRBD2. Germline CDR1 is LGHNA and CDR2 is YNFKEQ. With 4 bases clipped from V and 2 bases from J, the junction kept 8 bases outside the gene matches. This CDR3 region has 16 residues. The CDR3 region is CASSPLAGQYTDTQYF. CDR3 nucleotide sequence: TGTGCCAGCAGCCCTCTAGCGGGCCAATACACAGATACGCAGTATTTT.

V gene TRBV6-1 combines with J gene TRBJ2-1, with 15 bases aligning to TRBD2. The V gene's germline CDR1 is MNHNS and CDR2 SASEGT. V lost 3 bases to trimming and J lost 8 bases; unmatched junction nucleotides: 2. CDR3 length: 15 residues. Written as DNA, the CDR3 is TGTGCCAGCAGTGAGGGACTAGCGGGAGGCGATGAGCAGTTCTTC. Translation gives CASSEGLAGGDEQFF.

This clone appeared once. This CDR3 is CAISSPPTGTSGNEQFF. The DNA of the CDR3 is TGTGCCATCAGTTCCCCACCAACCGGGACTAGCGGCAATGAGCAGTTCTTC. The chain couples TRBV10-3 to TRBJ2-1; TRBD2 agrees at 11 bases. The germline V gene encodes CDR1 ENHRY and CDR2 SYGVKD. The CDR3 length is 17 residues. J gave up 6 bases and V 5 bases, and 12 bases lay outside the gene matches.

This clone was recorded a few times. The chain couples TRBV5-4 to TRBJ2-1; D is perhaps TRBD2 (6 bases). Per germline, CDR1 SGHNT and CDR2 YYREEE (reference sequence). The CDR3 totals 15 residues. The V end lost 0 bases, the J end lost 10 bases, and 17 bases lay between the germline ends. The CDR3 region is CASSLDGGAGGEQFF. CDR3 bases: TGTGCCAGCAGCTTGGACGGGGGAGCGGGTGGGGAGCAGTTCTTC.

This clone was recorded only once. This rearrangement joins TRBV18 to TRBJ2-3; 8 bases line up with TRBD1. The CDR3 contains 14 residues. The germline CDR1 and CDR2 sequences are KGHSH and LQKENI. The ends lost 4 bases at V and 4 bases at J; junction bases unmatched: 4. The CDR3 spells CASSLGQGADTQYF. Here the CDR3 DNA reads TGTGCCAGCTCACTAGGACAGGGCGCAGATACGCAGTATTTT.

The rearrangement uses TRBV5-1 and TRBJ2-6; 7 positions agree with TRBD1. Germline CDR1 reads SGHRS; CDR2 reads YFSETQ. V was clipped by 3 bases and J by 0 bases; unmatched bases: 6. CDR3 length: 17 residues. The chain's CDR3 is CASSYGTVNSGANVLTF. In DNA, the CDR3 is TGCGCCAGCAGCTACGGGACAGTGAACTCTGGGGCCAACGTCCTGACTTTC.

The V gene is TRBV5-1, the J gene TRBJ1-1; D uncertain. Germline lookup yields CDR1 SGHRS and CDR2 YFSETQ. The CDR3 is made up of 15 amino acids. The V end was cut by 1 base, the J end by 4 bases, with 14 bases between. DNA for the CDR3: TGCGCCAGCAGCTTGTCCGAGGGAAGCGGCACTGAAGCTTTCTTT. It is translated as CASSLSEGSGTEAFF.

The CDR3 nucleotides read TGTGCCAGCAGCCAAGGGGACAGGGTTGGGGGAAACACCATATATTTT. It is translated as CASSQGDRVGGNTIYF. J is TRBJ1-3 and V is TRBV4-2, with 9 nucleotides matching TRBD1. Germline V lookup: CDR1 LGHNA, CDR2 YNFKEQ. The CDR3 runs 16 residues. The V gene end was trimmed by 1 base and the J gene end by 4 bases; junction bases not matched to a gene: 5.